These 25 T cell receptor beta chains were sequenced from one sample in a study of OX40 agonist ivuxolimab in advanced cancers. Sequencing used immunoSEQ multiplex PCR; TCRdb keeps in-frame clones, though not all of them. Here the sample spans 55,000 to 70,000 clones, approximately 83% being singletons. The starting material was CD4+ or CD8+ T cells sorted from blood, obtained in a trial of the OX40 agonist ivuxolimab. These TCRs come from an adult with an advanced solid tumor such as melanoma, head and neck, liver or kidney cancer.

The chain uses TRBV30 and TRBJ1-5; D is unresolved. CDR1 and CDR2 (germline): GTSNPN, SVGIG (reference sequence). CDR3 length: 13 amino acids. Trimming shortened V by 0 bases and J by 4 bases, and 7 bases separated the two germline ends. The CDR3 loop is CAWSVFSNQPQHF. The CDR3 DNA reads as TGTGCCTGGAGTGTGTTTTCGAATCAGCCCCAGCATTTT.

The chain uses TRBV11-2 and TRBJ2-1; 7 nucleotides agree with TRBD2. This CDR3 has 15 amino acids. CDR1 SGHAT and CDR2 FQNNGV come from the germline V gene. V shed 5 bases, J shed 2 bases, and the junction held 6 bases outside the gene matches. The CDR3 DNA reads as TGTGCCAGCAGCCCCGTAAGCGGGACCTACAATGAGCAGTTCTTC. Protein sequence: CASSPVSGTYNEQFF.

A single count supports this clone. The chain carries TRBV19 and TRBJ1-5, with TRBD1 matching 7 bases. CDR1 is LNHDA and CDR2 is SQIVND in the germline V gene (reference sequence). J was trimmed by 0 bases and V by 0 bases; bases with no gene match: 11. This CDR3 contains 19 residues. This CDR3 reads CASSIDSPGQLYSNQPQHF. The CDR3 nucleotides read TGTGCCAGTAGTATAGATTCCCCGGGACAGCTCTATAGCAATCAGCCCCAGCATTTT.

The chain has TRBV7-9 and TRBJ2-1; weak D call: TRBD1 (5 bases). The CDR3 covers 14 residues. V lost 0 bases and J 7 bases, leaving 10 bases between the germline ends. The V gene's germline CDR1 is SEHNR and CDR2 FQNEAQ (reference sequence). The CDR3 protein is CASSLAQGVNEQFF. Here the CDR3 DNA reads TGTGCCAGCAGCTTAGCGCAGGGTGTGAATGAGCAGTTCTTC.

V gene TRBV9 combines with J gene TRBJ2-2, with unresolved D. This CDR3 is 14 amino acids long. The germline V gene encodes CDR1 SGDLS and CDR2 YYNGEE. The germline V and J ends were trimmed by 3 bases and 5 bases, with 11 bases remaining between them. The CDR3 here is CASSAALGTGELFF. The CDR3 DNA reads TGTGCCAGCAGCGCCGCCCTCGGGACCGGGGAGCTGTTTTTT.

This chain uses TRBV5-1 with TRBJ1-4, with 7 positions matching TRBD1. CDR1 is SGHRS and CDR2 is YFSETQ in the germline V gene. This CDR3 is 15 amino acids long. V dropped 0 bases and J dropped 8; count of bases not matched to a gene: 7. DNA of the CDR3: TGCGCCAGCAGCTTGGGTGACAGGGTGAAGGAAAAACTGTTTTTT. This codes for CASSLGDRVKEKLFF.

The chain uses TRBV6-1 and TRBJ2-2; D is ambiguous. Deletions cut 4 bases from V and 7 bases from J, with 13 bases between. CDR1 MNHNS and CDR2 SASEGT come from the germline V gene. The CDR3 loop spans 14 amino acids. For the CDR3, the DNA is TGTGCCAGCAGTGGGCTTTTGGATGGCGGGGAGCTGTTTTTT. Its protein is CASSGLLDGGELFF.

This clone was observed a few times. The V and J genes are TRBV27 and TRBJ1-1; D unclear. Germline lookup yields CDR1 MNHEY and CDR2 SMNVEV (reference sequence). V gave up 1 base and J gave up 0 bases, with 9 bases separating them. The CDR3 covers 15 residues. The CDR3 DNA follows: TGTGCCAGCAGTTTATTACCCGGGATGAACACTGAAGCTTTCTTT. Its protein product is CASSLLPGMNTEAFF.

The CDR3 DNA reads as TGTGCCAGTAGCCGGGACAGTACCGGGGAGCTGTTTTTT. Translating it yields CASSRDSTGELFF. This chain links TRBV19 with TRBJ2-2; 7 bases align to TRBD1. The CDR3 sequence is 13 residues long. The J segment lost 5 bases and the V segment lost 6 bases, leaving 3 bases of the junction unmatched. Germline CDR1 LNHDA, CDR2 SQIVND (reference sequence).

The chain has TRBV12-5 and TRBJ2-7; tentative D call: TRBD1 (6 bases). From germline, CDR1 is LGHNT and CDR2 FRNRAP. There are 14 residues in the CDR3. V lost 9 bases and J lost 5, with 20 bases in between. This CDR3 is CASRLTYRDHEQYF. The CDR3 DNA reads as TGTGCTAGCCGACTTACCTACAGGGACCACGAGCAGTACTTC.

The chain recombines TRBV27 with TRBJ2-5; 8 nucleotides match TRBD1. The CDR3 loop spans 14 amino acids. The germline gives CDR1 MNHEY, CDR2 SMNVEV (reference sequence). After removal of 6 bases from V and 6 bases from J, the junction contained 9 bases not matched to a gene. The CDR3 bases are TGTGCCAGCAGACTTCAGACAGGGGTGAAGACCCAGTACTTC. Protein: CASRLQTGVKTQYF.

This rearrangement joins TRBV10-3 to TRBJ2-6; 8 bases line up with TRBD2. The CDR3 is 18 amino acids. Trimming took 0 bases from V and 4 from J; bases not matched to a gene: 8. Germline V CDR1 and CDR2: ENHRY, SYGVKD. The CDR3 coding sequence is TGTGCCATCAGTGAGTCGGGGACTAGTGTTACGGGGGCCAACGTCCTGACTTTC. Translated, it gives CAISESGTSVTGANVLTF.

The chain uses TRBV6-6 and TRBJ2-7, with 9 positions matching TRBD1. Germline CDR1 and CDR2: MNHNY and SVGAGI (reference sequence). V shed 2 bases and J 5 bases; nucleotides not matched to a gene: 4. The CDR3 length is 14 residues. The CDR3 sequence: CASSYLTGGNEQYF. CDR3 in DNA: TGTGCCAGCAGTTACCTGACAGGGGGAAACGAGCAGTACTTC.

Here the CDR3 reads CASSPRTAFSYEQYF. CDR3 coding DNA: TGCGCCAGCAGTCCAAGGACAGCCTTCTCCTACGAGCAGTACTTC. The J gene is TRBJ2-7, the V gene TRBV23-1, with D perhaps TRBD1 (6 bases). TRBV23-1 has ORF status, its function being uncertain. V was trimmed by 4 bases and J by 0 bases, leaving 13 bases between them. The CDR3 spans 15 residues.

V usage is TRBV5-4 and J usage is TRBJ2-7; 14 bases are shared with TRBD2. Germline V lookup: CDR1 SGHNT, CDR2 YYREEE (reference sequence). The CDR3 spans 15 residues. With 5 bases clipped from V and 7 bases from J, the junction kept 8 bases outside the gene matches. CDR3 bases: TGTGCCAGCAGTCGGACTAGCGGGGGGCCGGGGGAGCAGTACTTC. Protein product: CASSRTSGGPGEQYF. The complete variable domain, with remaining parts taken from reference TRBV5-4 and TRBJ2-7, reads ETGVTQSPTHLIKTRGQQVTLRCSSQSGHNTVSWYQQALGQGPQFIFQYYREEENGRGNFPPRFSGLQFPNYSSELNVNALELDDSALYLCASSRTSGGPGEQYFGPGTRLTVT.

Concerning this clone: The same CDR3 arises from other DNA sequences in this sample as well. The chain recombines TRBV19 with TRBJ1-2, with a tentative D call TRBD1 (6 bases). The V end lost 8 bases, the J end lost 4 bases, and 14 bases lay between the germline ends. Germline assignment: CDR1 LNHDA and CDR2 SQIVND (reference sequence). This CDR3 contains 13 residues. CDR3 sequence reads: CASRGQGIYGYTF. DNA for the CDR3: TGTGCCAGTCGGGGGCAGGGTATCTATGGCTACACCTTC.

The V call is TRBV19, the J call TRBJ2-6; TRBD2 agrees at 7 bases. The germline gives CDR1 LNHDA, CDR2 SQIVND (reference sequence). The CDR3 covers 17 residues. The V and J ends lost 0 bases and 2 bases, in that order; junction bases with no gene match: 4. The CDR3 loop reads CASSIDAGGAGANVLTF. In DNA, the CDR3 is TGTGCCAGTAGTATAGATGCTGGGGGGGCTGGGGCCAACGTCCTGACTTTC.

CDR3 residues: CASSYFSRGDTEAFF. The CDR3 nucleotides read TGTGCCAGCAGTTACTTTAGCAGGGGGGACACTGAAGCTTTCTTT. V usage is TRBV6-6 and J usage is TRBJ1-1; 7 nucleotides align to TRBD1. The CDR3 is 15 amino acids. J gave up 3 bases and V 1 base, and 5 bases lay outside the gene matches. Germline V lookup: CDR1 MNHNY, CDR2 SVGAGI (reference sequence).

The chain links TRBV27 to TRBJ2-3; 10 bases fit TRBD2. This CDR3 is 17 amino acids long. Looked up from germline, CDR1 is MNHEY and CDR2 is SMNVEV (reference sequence). J was trimmed by 6 bases and V by 2 bases; bases with no gene match: 11. CDR3 coding DNA: TGTGCCAGCAGTTTACCCCGATCGAGCGGGGGGGCGGATACGCAGTATTTT. It yields the protein CASSLPRSSGGADTQYF.

This rearrangement joins TRBV6-5 to TRBJ2-3; 11 positions agree with TRBD1. This CDR3 has 14 residues. V lost 5 bases to trimming and J lost 3 bases; unmatched junction nucleotides: 1. The germline CDR1 and CDR2 sequences are MNHEY and SVGAGI. The CDR3 loop reads CASSGTGGTDTQYF. The CDR3 coding sequence is TGTGCCAGCAGTGGGACAGGGGGGACAGATACGCAGTATTTT.

V usage is TRBV29-1 and J usage is TRBJ1-1; D is unclear. V lost 5 bases to trimming and J lost 1 base, with 5 bases between them. The CDR3 is made up of 11 amino acids. The germline gives CDR1 SQVTM, CDR2 ANQGSEA. The chain's CDR3 is CSVLWNTEAFF. The CDR3 DNA reads TGCAGCGTTTTGTGGAACACTGAAGCTTTCTTT.

This chain links TRBV7-9 with TRBJ2-3, with a weak D call TRBD2 (5 bases). CDR1 is SEHNR and CDR2 is FQNEAQ in the germline V gene (reference sequence). Trimming removed 5 bases at V and 6 bases at J, with 12 bases between. The CDR3 runs 13 residues. The CDR3 bases are TGTGCCAGCAGCACTAGACGTACCGATACGCAGTATTTT. Its translation is CASSTRRTDTQYF.

This clone was picked up a small number of times. The chain recombines TRBV6-6 with TRBJ1-5; D is unresolved. This CDR3 has 16 amino acids. V was pared by 0 bases and J by 1 base, with 10 bases between. Looked up from germline, CDR1 is MNHNY and CDR2 is SVGAGI (reference sequence). The CDR3 sequence is CASSYSIAASNQPQHF. In DNA, the CDR3 is TGTGCCAGCAGTTACTCGATAGCAGCCAGCAATCAGCCCCAGCATTTT.

The chain recombines TRBV5-6 with TRBJ1-5; D gene ambiguous. CDR1 is SGHDT and CDR2 is YYEEEE in the germline V gene. Trimming removed 2 bases at V and 4 bases at J, with 13 bases between. This CDR3 comprises 15 residues. CDR3 nucleotides: TGTGCCAGCAGCTTTTCAGGCATTGGGAATCAGCCCCAGCATTTT. This encodes CASSFSGIGNQPQHF.

The chain links TRBV19 to TRBJ2-7, with TRBD1 as a possible D gene (6 bases). CDR1 LNHDA and CDR2 SQIVND come from the germline V gene (reference sequence). Trimming pared 3 bases from V and 3 bases from J, leaving 21 bases between. CDR3 length: 17 residues. The CDR3, as DNA: TGTGCCAGTAGTATCGCGGCAGGGGAAACTAGGGTCTACGAGCAGTACTTC. As protein: CASSIAAGETRVYEQYF.